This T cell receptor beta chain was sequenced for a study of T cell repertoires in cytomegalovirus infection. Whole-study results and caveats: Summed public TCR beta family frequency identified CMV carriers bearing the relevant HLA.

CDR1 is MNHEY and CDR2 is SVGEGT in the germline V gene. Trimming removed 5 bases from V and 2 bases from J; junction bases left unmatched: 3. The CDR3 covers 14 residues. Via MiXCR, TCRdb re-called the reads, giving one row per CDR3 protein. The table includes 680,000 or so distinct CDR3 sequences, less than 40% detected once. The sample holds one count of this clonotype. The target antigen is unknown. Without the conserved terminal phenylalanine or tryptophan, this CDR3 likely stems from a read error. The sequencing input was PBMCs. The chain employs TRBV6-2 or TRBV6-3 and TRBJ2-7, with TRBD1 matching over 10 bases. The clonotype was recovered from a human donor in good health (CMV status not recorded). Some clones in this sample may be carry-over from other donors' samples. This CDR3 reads CASSLGTGAYEQYC. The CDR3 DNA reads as TGTGCCAGCAGTCTAGGGACAGGGGCCTACGAGCAGTACTGC.